Shown below are 16 T cell receptor beta chains from a single sample sequenced in a study of T cell responses to AZD1222 COVID-19 vaccine. Here immunoSEQ multiplex PCR was the method, and the copy in TCRdb shows in-frame clones only, minus some. The sample lists 130,000 or so clones, roughly nine tenths occurring once. Specimen: peripheral blood, collected 28 days after the second dose of the MenACWY control vaccine. These receptors all come from an adult who received the MenACWY meningococcal vaccine as a control.

The rearrangement joins TRBV5-1 to TRBJ2-7; 9 bases are shared with TRBD2. Trimming removed 6 bases from V and 4 bases from J; junction bases left unmatched: 8. CDR3 size: 14 residues. The germline gives CDR1 SGHRS, CDR2 YFSETQ. The CDR3 sequence: CASKKALAGYEQYF. CDR3 nucleotides: TGCGCCAGCAAAAAGGCCCTAGCGGGGTACGAGCAGTACTTC.

The rearrangement links TRBV6-6 to TRBJ1-5, with D perhaps TRBD1 (5 bases). The CDR3 sequence is 16 residues long. The V gene's germline CDR1 is MNHNY and CDR2 SVGAGI (reference sequence). The V end was cut by 6 bases, the J end by 0 bases, with 15 bases between. CDR3 sequence reads: CASSTATVLSNQPQHF. CDR3 coding DNA: TGTGCCAGCAGCACCGCGACAGTTCTTAGCAATCAGCCCCAGCATTTT.

The gene calls are TRBV11-2 and TRBJ2-2; 12 bases fit TRBD2. CDR3 length: 18 residues. From germline, CDR1 is SGHAT and CDR2 FQNNGV. V trimming: 3 bases; J trimming: 7 bases; junction bases outside the gene matches: 12. The CDR3 protein is CASSFLLAGGPFGGELFF. CDR3 nucleotide sequence: TGTGCCAGCAGCTTTTTACTAGCGGGAGGTCCCTTTGGCGGGGAGCTGTTTTTT.

This chain's CDR3 is CASSSGLALQGDEQFF. Written as DNA, the CDR3 is TGTGCCAGCAGTTCGGGACTAGCGCTACAAGGGGATGAGCAGTTCTTC. The chain uses TRBV27 and TRBJ2-1; 10 bases fit TRBD2. V was pared by 4 bases and J by 8 bases, with 11 bases of the junction left unmatched. This CDR3 contains 16 residues. The germline CDR1 and CDR2 sequences are MNHEY and SMNVEV (reference sequence).

This chain links TRBV2 with TRBJ1-6, with D possibly matching TRBD1 (6 bases). Germline CDR1 SNHLY, CDR2 FYNNEI. Between the trimmed V and J ends, which lost 4 bases and 2 bases, there was a span of 12 bases. CDR3 length equals 16 residues. The CDR3 here is CASSVQGIAYNSPLHF. CDR3 DNA: TGTGCCAGCAGTGTCCAGGGGATCGCCTATAATTCACCCCTCCACTTT.

As DNA, the CDR3 is TGTGCCAGTTCTTACGGGCTTAACACCGGGGAGCTGTTTTTT. Protein: CASSYGLNTGELFF. The rearrangement joins TRBV19 to TRBJ2-2; D is unclear. Deletions cut 8 bases from V and 2 bases from J, with 12 bases between. This CDR3 spans 14 amino acids. Germline V gives CDR1 LNHDA, CDR2 SQIVND (reference sequence). The entire variable domain, with the rest obtained from reference TRBV19 and TRBJ2-2, is as follows: DGGITQSPKYLFRKEGQNVTLSCEQNLNHDAMYWYRQDPGQGLRLIYYSQIVNDFQKGDIAEGYSVSREKKESFPLTVTSAQKNPTAFYLCASSYGLNTGELFFGEGSRLTVL.

This rearrangement joins TRBV29-1 to TRBJ2-3; TRBD2 aligns across 11 bases. The CDR3 totals 14 residues. Germline lookup yields CDR1 SQVTM and CDR2 ANQGSEA. V dropped 8 bases and J dropped 0; count of bases not matched to a gene: 4. This CDR3 reads CSPGTSGSTDTQYF. Written as DNA, the CDR3 is TGCAGCCCTGGGACTAGCGGTAGCACAGATACGCAGTATTTT.

The chain has TRBV6-5 and TRBJ2-7; no clear D gene. In germline, CDR1 is MNHEY, CDR2 SVGAGI. This CDR3 contains 11 residues. Trimming cost V 3 bases and J 4 bases, with 4 bases left between them. The CDR3 nucleotides read TGTGCCAGCAGTTATCTATACGAGCAGTACTTC. Protein: CASSYLYEQYF.

The V and J genes are TRBV27 and TRBJ2-7; D call uncertain. The CDR3 is 11 amino acids. V was trimmed by 5 bases and J by 12 bases, leaving 14 bases between them. The germline CDR1 and CDR2 sequences are MNHEY and SMNVEV (reference sequence). CDR3 bases: TGTGCCAGCAGTATCGACTCCGTGTTGTACTTC. This encodes CASSIDSVLYF.

This chain links TRBV24-1 with TRBJ1-2; D gene unclear. Germline lookup yields CDR1 KGHDR and CDR2 SFDVKD. The CDR3 is made up of 13 amino acids. Between the trimmed V and J ends, which lost 5 bases and 7 bases, there was a span of 13 bases. CDR3 sequence reads: CATSVSGSFGYTF. CDR3 DNA sequence: TGTGCCACCAGTGTTTCAGGCAGCTTTGGCTACACCTTC.

The chain recombines TRBV28 with TRBJ1-4; 8 bases line up with TRBD1. CDR1 MDHEN and CDR2 SYDVKM come from the germline V gene. V lost 4 bases, J lost 7 bases, and 5 bases stayed unmatched. This CDR3 contains 14 residues. The DNA of the CDR3 is TGTGCCAGCAGTTCTCCAGGGGGCCTTGAAAAACTGTTTTTT. Its protein product is CASSSPGGLEKLFF.

The chain carries TRBV18 and TRBJ1-4; 10 bases fit TRBD1. After removal of 3 bases from V and 7 bases from J, the junction contained 5 bases not matched to a gene. CDR1 is KGHSH, CDR2 LQKENI, per germline. The CDR3 contains 15 residues. DNA for the CDR3: TGTGCCAGCTCACCTCGGACAGGGGGTGGTGAAAAACTGTTTTTT. This sequence encodes CASSPRTGGGEKLFF.

This clone was seen a few times. The chain uses TRBV20-1 and TRBJ1-5; D gene unclear. Germline V lookup: CDR1 DFQATT, CDR2 SNEGSKA (reference sequence). V lost 3 bases and J lost 2, with 17 bases in between. CDR3 length: 16 amino acids. CDR3 loop: CSASAFPVTGNQPQHF. In DNA form, the CDR3 reads TGCAGTGCTAGTGCTTTTCCGGTTACCGGCAATCAGCCCCAGCATTTT.

V usage is TRBV11-2 and J usage is TRBJ1-6; D is undetermined. The V and J ends lost 1 base and 10 bases respectively, with 14 bases between them. The CDR3 is 15 residues long. The V gene's germline CDR1 is SGHAT and CDR2 FQNNGV. CDR3 DNA sequence: TGTGCCAGCAGCTTAGTGGCCGGGATCGACTCACCCCTCCACTTT. This translates into CASSLVAGIDSPLHF.

This chain links TRBV7-9 with TRBJ2-2, with D maybe TRBD1 (5 bases). CDR3 length equals 15 residues. Germline assignment: CDR1 SEHNR and CDR2 FQNEAQ (reference sequence). V shed 2 bases and J shed 2 bases, with 9 bases lying between them. The CDR3 here is CASSLRGSNTGELFF. The CDR3 DNA reads TGTGCCAGCAGCTTAAGGGGCTCCAACACCGGGGAGCTGTTTTTT. Full variable domain (missing parts from reference TRBV7-9 and TRBJ2-2): DTGVSQNPRHKITKRGQNVTFRCDPISEHNRLYWYRQTLGQGPEFLTYFQNEAQLEKSRLLSDRFSAERPKGSFSTLEIQRTEQGDSAMYLCASSLRGSNTGELFFGEGSRLTVL.

The chain's CDR3 is CASSLAGLAGPPYEQYF. The CDR3 DNA reads as TGCGCCAGCAGCTTGGCCGGGCTAGCGGGACCCCCCTACGAGCAGTACTTC. V is TRBV5-1 and J is TRBJ2-7; 9 bases agree with TRBD2. The CDR3 loop spans 17 amino acids. Germline CDR1 reads SGHRS; CDR2 reads YFSETQ. The trim removed 0 bases at V and 2 bases at J, leaving 9 bases unmatched.